One and the same sample provided the 3 T cell receptor beta chains below, sequenced in a study of CD8+ T cells in alopecia areata (dated by TCRdb to 2017 to 2018). Reading the label with the study, this specimen's treatment or condition is: oral pan-JAK inhibitor, 5-10 mg twice daily. The library relied on the immunoSEQ multiplex PCR assay. RNA was extracted from all samples and reverse transcribed into cDNA as template for TCR sequencing. Not all clones reach the TCRdb copy of this immuneACCESS table, which keeps in-frame sequences only. Checked studies attribute under half of the gap to unresolved V genes and leave the rest unexplained. This sample has fewer than 110,000 clones in its table, and just under 60% of those were observed once. The ten largest clonotypes hold roughly 15% of the sample. Sequenced here: CD8+ T cells sorted from blood, sampled at approximately week 56, from a patient treated with tofacitinib. The receptors originated from a human donor with alopecia areata.

This clone turned up a few times. The CDR3 DNA sequence: TGTGCCAGCAGTTACTCGACCTCGGGACAGGGTAACATTCAGTACTTC. It translates to CASSYSTSGQGNIQYF. This chain links TRBV6-5 with TRBJ2-4; 9 nucleotides agree with TRBD1. Germline CDR1 is MNHEY and CDR2 is SVGAGI. This CDR3 is built from 16 residues. The junction had 7 bases not matched to a gene; V was cut back by 0 bases and J by 7 bases.

The V and J genes are TRBV4-1 and TRBJ2-4; D gene unclear. There are 13 residues in the CDR3. V lost 1 base to trimming and J lost 6 bases, with 7 bases between them. Germline loops: CDR1 MGHRA, CDR2 YSYEKL. CDR3 sequence reads: CASSQVDGNIQYF. CDR3 DNA: TGCGCCAGCAGCCAAGTTGATGGAAACATTCAGTACTTC.

The genes are TRBV9 and TRBJ2-6; D not certain. V gave up 0 bases and J gave up 0 bases, with 4 bases separating them. Germline CDR1 is SGDLS and CDR2 is YYNGEE. CDR3 length: 15 amino acids. This chain's CDR3 is CASSVGSSGANVLTF. CDR3 DNA: TGTGCCAGCAGCGTAGGGAGCTCTGGGGCCAACGTCCTGACTTTC. The entire variable domain, with the rest obtained from reference TRBV9 and TRBJ2-6, is as follows: DSGVTQTPKHLITATGQRVTLRCSPRSGDLSVYWYQQSLDQGLQFLIQYYNGEERAKGNILERFSAQQFPDLHSELNLSSLELGDSALYFCASSVGSSGANVLTFGAGSRLTVL.